These 22 T cell receptor beta chains originate from one sample sequenced in a study of cytomegalovirus exposure and HLA in healthy donors. The PCR made use of 60 Vbeta and 13 Jbeta primers. The protocol was immunoSEQ multiplex PCR, while the TCRdb copy is restricted to in-frame clones and leaves out a portion. Found here are about 100,000 clones, more than 65% of them singletons; the top ten hold approximately 4.2%. Sequencing used PBMCs. These receptors were collected from a male donor in good health and CMV-seronegative.

The chain couples TRBV14 to TRBJ2-2; 10 bases map to TRBD2. CDR3 length: 15 residues. Germline trimming cut 1 base from V and 6 bases from J; bases unmatched to any gene: 2. Germline lookup yields CDR1 SGHDN and CDR2 FVKESK. The DNA of the CDR3 is TGTGCCAGCAGCCAAGTAGCGGGAGGCCCCGGGGAGCTGTTTTTT. Translated: CASSQVAGGPGELFF. The full variable domain, with the rest looked up from reference TRBV14 and TRBJ2-2, is EAGVTQFPSHSVIEKGQTVTLRCDPISGHDNLYWYRRVMGKEIKFLLHFVKESKQDESGMPNNRFLAERTGGTYSTLKVQPAELEDSGVYFCASSQVAGGPGELFFGEGSRLTVL.

In DNA form, the CDR3 reads TGTGCCAGCAGCTCCAGACAAAACACTGAAGCTTTCTTT. It yields the protein CASSSRQNTEAFF. The chain links TRBV11-3 to TRBJ1-1, with unresolved D. Trimming shortened V by 4 bases and J by 2 bases, and 8 bases separated the two germline ends. There are 13 residues in the CDR3. Germline CDR1 and CDR2: SGHNT and YENEEA.

The V and J genes are TRBV19 and TRBJ2-5; D may be TRBD1 (6 bases). The germline CDR1 and CDR2 sequences are LNHDA and SQIVND (reference sequence). Trimming left V 6 bases short and J 2 bases short, with 13 bases between. This CDR3 is built from 14 residues. The chain's CDR3 is CASRLWGLQETQYF. CDR3 in DNA: TGTGCCAGTAGGTTATGGGGGCTGCAAGAGACCCAGTACTTC.

This chain connects TRBV29-1 to TRBJ1-2; D gene uncertain. The V gene lost 5 bases and the J gene lost 8 bases, with 18 bases spanning the gap. The CDR3 loop spans 13 amino acids. Germline V gene lookup returns CDR1 SQVTM and CDR2 ANQGSEA. CDR3 protein: CSVPTSPPWGYTF. For the CDR3, the DNA is TGCAGCGTTCCCACTTCGCCGCCGTGGGGCTACACCTTC. Supplemented by reference TRBV29-1 and TRBJ1-2, the full variable domain reads SAVISQKPSRDICQRGTSLTIQCQVDSQVTMMFWYRQQPGQSLTLIATANQGSEATYESGFVIDKFPISRPNLTFSTLTVSNMSPEDSSIYLCSVPTSPPWGYTFGSGTRLTVV.

The chain joins TRBV6-6 to TRBJ1-1, with 9 bases aligning to TRBD1. Trimming removed 2 bases from V and 10 bases from J; junction bases left unmatched: 5. The CDR3 sequence is 13 residues long. Germline V lookup: CDR1 MNHNY, CDR2 SVGAGI (reference sequence). The CDR3 DNA reads TGTGCCAGCAGTTACGGGACAGGGATCGGAGCTTTCTTT. Translating it yields CASSYGTGIGAFF.

The chain combines TRBV2 with TRBJ2-3; unclear D gene. The CDR3 is made up of 15 amino acids. Germline V lookup: CDR1 SNHLY, CDR2 FYNNEI. V lost 2 bases and J lost 6, with 15 bases in between. The CDR3 loop reads CASSERVFLGDTQYF. The CDR3 DNA reads TGTGCCAGCAGTGAACGAGTCTTCCTCGGGGATACGCAGTATTTT. The whole variable domain, filled in from reference TRBV2 and TRBJ2-3, reads EPEVTQTPSHQVTQMGQEVILRCVPISNHLYFYWYRQILGQKVEFLVSFYNNEISEKSEIFDDQFSVERPDGSNFTLKIRSTKLEDSAMYFCASSERVFLGDTQYFGPGTRLTVL.

The V call is TRBV7-2, the J call TRBJ1-1; D ambiguous. CDR3 length equals 13 residues. Germline V gene sequence: CDR1 SGHTA, CDR2 FQGNSA. Between the trimmed V and J ends, which lost 0 bases and 6 bases, there was a span of 8 bases. The CDR3 region has the DNA TGTGCCAGCAGCTTAGCATCGGGATCTGAAGCTTTCTTT. Translated: CASSLASGSEAFF.

The rearrangement links TRBV5-1 to TRBJ2-1, with D perhaps TRBD2 (5 bases). Germline CDR1 reads SGHRS; CDR2 reads YFSETQ. Trimming took 4 bases from V and 0 from J, leaving 8 bases between them. CDR3 length equals 14 residues. CDR3 DNA: TGCGCCAGCAGCCAAGCGGACTCCTACAATGAGCAGTTCTTC. Encoded protein: CASSQADSYNEQFF. Filled out from reference TRBV5-1 and TRBJ2-1, the complete variable domain reads KAGVTQTPRYLIKTRGQQVTLSCSPISGHRSVSWYQQTPGQGLQFLFEYFSETQRNKGNFPGRFSGRQFSNSRSEMNVSTLELGDSALYLCASSQADSYNEQFFGPGTRLTVL.

The rearrangement joins TRBV7-9 to TRBJ2-7, with D possibly being TRBD1 (5 bases). Germline assignment: CDR1 SEHNR and CDR2 FQNEAQ (reference sequence). The CDR3 consists of 12 residues. V was pared by 6 bases and J by 4 bases, with 10 bases between. DNA for the CDR3: TGTGCCAGCAGTCTCCAGGGATACGAGCAGTACTTC. Protein product: CASSLQGYEQYF.

This clone was recorded a few times. The chain uses TRBV7-8 and TRBJ2-7; D may be TRBD1 (6 bases). Germline CDR1 is SGHVS and CDR2 is FQNEAQ. The CDR3 runs 12 residues. Trimming pared 4 bases from V and 4 bases from J, leaving 8 bases between. The CDR3 reads CASSSQGYEQYF. The CDR3 DNA sequence: TGTGCCAGCAGCTCACAGGGTTACGAGCAGTACTTC.

This clone appeared once. The rearrangement links TRBV7-9 to TRBJ2-2; D might be TRBD2 (6 bases). The V gene lost 5 bases and the J gene lost 4 bases, with 20 bases spanning the gap. The CDR3 extends over 17 amino acids. The germline V gene encodes CDR1 SEHNR and CDR2 FQNEAQ (reference sequence). The CDR3 loop reads CASSGSTSARVTGELFF. The CDR3 DNA follows: TGTGCCAGCAGCGGATCGACTAGTGCAAGGGTCACCGGGGAGCTGTTTTTT.

The V gene is TRBV18, the J gene TRBJ2-7; 8 nucleotides align to TRBD2. CDR1 is KGHSH and CDR2 is LQKENI in the germline V gene. V shed 6 bases, J shed 3 bases, and the junction held 7 bases outside the gene matches. The CDR3 contains 14 residues. CDR3 residues: CASSPGLANYEQYF. The CDR3 coding sequence is TGTGCCAGCTCCCCCGGACTAGCCAACTACGAGCAGTACTTC.

The genes are TRBV7-9 and TRBJ2-5, with D tentatively TRBD1 (6 bases). Germline CDR1 SEHNR, CDR2 FQNEAQ (reference sequence). Trimming shortened V by 6 bases and J by 4 bases, and 6 bases separated the two germline ends. This CDR3 has 11 amino acids. CDR3 in DNA: TGTGCCAGCAGGGGGGCAGAGACCCAGTACTTC. Translation: CASRGAETQYF.

This clone occurred a few times. The chain employs TRBV27 and TRBJ2-7, with D perhaps matching TRBD1 (6 bases). The CDR3 sequence is 13 residues long. Trimming pared 5 bases from V and 4 bases from J, leaving 12 bases between. The germline CDR1 and CDR2 sequences are MNHEY and SMNVEV (reference sequence). Here the CDR3 reads CASSQGSAYEQYF. For the CDR3, the DNA is TGTGCCAGCAGTCAGGGGTCCGCTTACGAGCAGTACTTC.

This clone was recorded a few times. Written as DNA, the CDR3 is TGTGCCAGCAGTTACTCGACTAGCGGGAACTACGAGCAGTACTTC. Amino acids: CASSYSTSGNYEQYF. The rearrangement uses TRBV6-5 and TRBJ2-7; 11 bases line up with TRBD2. The CDR3 runs 15 residues. V shed 0 bases and J 3 bases; nucleotides not matched to a gene: 1. CDR1 MNHEY and CDR2 SVGAGI come from the germline V gene.

The table lists this clone with a count of one. The CDR3 DNA is TGTGCCAGCAGTTCCAGTGACAGGGGGATATGGACTGAAGCTTTCTTT. Amino acids: CASSSSDRGIWTEAFF. The gene calls are TRBV11-2 and TRBJ1-1; the match to TRBD1 covers 9 bases. The junction had 13 bases not matched to a gene; V was cut back by 6 bases and J by 5 bases. The CDR3 totals 16 residues. CDR1 is SGHAT, CDR2 FQNNGV, per germline.

The chain joins TRBV2 to TRBJ2-7; tentative D call: TRBD1 (6 bases). The CDR3 covers 11 residues. V lost 6 bases to trimming and J lost 3 bases, with 6 bases between them. Germline V lookup: CDR1 SNHLY, CDR2 FYNNEI. DNA for the CDR3: TGTGCCAGCAGGGGACACTACGAGCAGTACTTC. Translated, it gives CASRGHYEQYF.

The gene calls are TRBV5-8 and TRBJ1-1; tentative D call: TRBD1 (5 bases). CDR1 and CDR2 (germline): SGHTS, YDEGEE. The CDR3 loop spans 14 amino acids. V gave up 2 bases and J gave up 5 bases, with 13 bases separating them. The CDR3 region has the DNA TGTGCCAGCAGCTTCTTTGGGGGAGGAACTGAAGCTTTCTTT. Translated, it gives CASSFFGGGTEAFF.

This clone was seen more than once but under ten times. The V call is TRBV28, the J call TRBJ2-1; 8 bases line up with TRBD2. Germline values: CDR1 MDHEN, CDR2 SYDVKM. The J segment lost 8 bases and the V segment lost 3 bases, leaving 12 bases of the junction unmatched. The CDR3 is 16 residues long. This CDR3 is CASSFSGRAGLDEQFF. CDR3 bases: TGTGCCAGCAGTTTTTCCGGGAGGGCCGGATTGGATGAGCAGTTCTTC.

The rearrangement joins TRBV29-1 to TRBJ1-1; D is possibly TRBD1 (6 bases). The CDR3 totals 10 residues. Looked up from germline, CDR1 is SQVTM and CDR2 is ANQGSEA. The ends were cut back, 6 bases at V and 7 bases at J, with 9 bases in the middle. The CDR3 nucleotides read TGCAGCGTAGAACAGGGTGAAGCTTTCTTT. Its protein is CSVEQGEAFF. The full variable domain, in which reference TRBV29-1 and TRBJ1-1 provide the parts outside the CDR3, is SAVISQKPSRDICQRGTSLTIQCQVDSQVTMMFWYRQQPGQSLTLIATANQGSEATYESGFVIDKFPISRPNLTFSTLTVSNMSPEDSSIYLCSVEQGEAFFGQGTRLTVV.

The gene calls are TRBV28 and TRBJ2-7, with D possibly matching TRBD1 (6 bases). This CDR3 spans 13 amino acids. With 5 bases removed from V and 3 bases from J, the gap between germline ends came to 11 bases. Per germline, CDR1 MDHEN and CDR2 SYDVKM. DNA for the CDR3: TGTGCCAGCAGTCTCGGGACAATCTACGAGCAGTACTTC. It is translated as CASSLGTIYEQYF.

V and J are TRBV19 and TRBJ2-7, with 9 positions matching TRBD1. V shed 5 bases, J shed 4 bases, and the junction held 9 bases outside the gene matches. Germline-derived CDR1 and CDR2 are LNHDA and SQIVND (reference sequence). The CDR3 runs to 15 residues. CDR3 amino acids: CASSPGQGIRYEQYF. The CDR3 nucleotides read TGTGCCAGTAGTCCCGGACAGGGGATTAGATACGAGCAGTACTTC.